The 10 T cell receptor beta chains below all came from one sample that was sequenced in a study of cytomegalovirus exposure and HLA in healthy donors. Assay used: immunoSEQ multiplex PCR; TCRdb lists only in-frame clones, some missing. The table records approximately 120,000 clones, 88% of them present only once. Sequencing used PBMCs. These receptors were obtained from a young woman in good health and CMV-seronegative.

The chain recombines TRBV7-9 with TRBJ2-2; D is possibly TRBD1 (6 bases). The length of the CDR3 is 14 residues. V lost 0 bases and J lost 6, with 8 bases in between. CDR1 and CDR2 (germline): SEHNR, FQNEAQ (reference sequence). CDR3: CASSLAQGSGELFF. CDR3 DNA: TGTGCCAGCAGCTTAGCTCAGGGGTCCGGGGAGCTGTTTTTT.

J is TRBJ2-5 and V is TRBV7-2; no clear D. V was trimmed by 0 bases and J by 5 bases, leaving 16 bases between them. In germline, CDR1 is SGHTA, CDR2 FQGNSA. The CDR3 spans 16 residues. The CDR3 coding sequence is TGTGCCAGCAGCTTAGCTCGTCAGAGCCTCGGGGAGACCCAGTACTTC. Its protein is CASSLARQSLGETQYF.

V and J are TRBV28 and TRBJ1-5; D is unclear. Germline V gene lookup returns CDR1 MDHEN and CDR2 SYDVKM. Trimming pared 3 bases from V and 5 bases from J, leaving 8 bases between. CDR3 size: 13 residues. CDR3 nucleotide sequence: TGTGCCAGCAGTTTTGAGGCCCATCAGCCCCAGCATTTT. Protein sequence: CASSFEAHQPQHF.

The CDR3 sequence is CASSLRDRGGTDTQYF. In nucleotides, the CDR3 is TGCGCCAGCAGCCTCCGGGACAGGGGGGGCACAGATACGCAGTATTTT. J is TRBJ2-3 and V is TRBV4-1; 11 nucleotides agree with TRBD1. The V gene end was trimmed by 4 bases and the J gene end by 1 base; junction bases not matched to a gene: 4. CDR3 length: 16 residues. Germline-derived CDR1 and CDR2 are MGHRA and YSYEKL.

This chain uses TRBV10-1 with TRBJ2-2; 7 bases match TRBD1. The CDR3 covers 16 residues. Germline lookup yields CDR1 WNHNN and CDR2 SYGVQD (reference sequence). J lost 0 bases, V lost 4 bases, and 5 bases had no gene match. The CDR3 nucleotides read TGCGCCAGCAGTGGGCTAGACAGGGCGAACACCGGGGAGCTGTTTTTT. Its protein product is CASSGLDRANTGELFF.

The chain uses TRBV30 and TRBJ2-7, with D unresolved. The CDR3 spans 12 residues. Germline V gives CDR1 GTSNPN, CDR2 SVGIG (reference sequence). The germline V and J ends were trimmed by 2 bases and 1 base, with 6 bases remaining between them. CDR3 sequence: CAWSLLSYEQYF. For the CDR3, the DNA is TGTGCCTGGAGTCTTCTGTCCTACGAGCAGTACTTC.

The V gene is TRBV28, the J gene TRBJ2-2; D is ambiguous. The CDR3 is 13 residues long. The V end was cut by 2 bases, the J end by 6 bases, with 7 bases between. CDR1 is MDHEN, CDR2 SYDVKM, per germline. In DNA form, the CDR3 reads TGTGCCAGCAGTTTAGTGTTCGCCGGGGAGCTGTTTTTT. Translated, it gives CASSLVFAGELFF.

The chain carries TRBV2 and TRBJ2-1; D is perhaps TRBD1 (6 bases). Germline V lookup: CDR1 SNHLY, CDR2 FYNNEI. CDR3 length: 15 amino acids. Trimming left V 6 bases short and J 2 bases short, with 14 bases between. CDR3 nucleotides: TGTGCCAGCAGACCCGACCGGGACACCTACAATGAGCAGTTCTTC. It encodes CASRPDRDTYNEQFF.

The rearrangement joins TRBV7-2 to TRBJ1-2, with 11 bases identical to TRBD1. Germline V CDR1 and CDR2: SGHTA, FQGNSA. Trimming at V came to 5 bases and at J to 7 bases, leaving 9 bases not matched to a gene. The CDR3 has 15 amino acids. CDR3 nucleotides: TGTGCCAGCAGCCTCCGGACAGGGGGCGTAAGTGGCTACACCTTC. Residues: CASSLRTGGVSGYTF.

The chain employs TRBV30 and TRBJ2-7; maybe TRBD1 (8 bases). Between the trimmed V and J ends, which lost 1 base and 2 bases, there was a span of 30 bases. The CDR3 contains 20 residues. Per the germline V gene, CDR1 is GTSNPN and CDR2 is SVGIG (reference sequence). CDR3 region: CAWSAPFGQGGLVRAYEQYF. The CDR3 region has the DNA TGTGCCTGGAGTGCCCCTTTCGGACAGGGCGGACTAGTTAGGGCCTACGAGCAGTACTTC.